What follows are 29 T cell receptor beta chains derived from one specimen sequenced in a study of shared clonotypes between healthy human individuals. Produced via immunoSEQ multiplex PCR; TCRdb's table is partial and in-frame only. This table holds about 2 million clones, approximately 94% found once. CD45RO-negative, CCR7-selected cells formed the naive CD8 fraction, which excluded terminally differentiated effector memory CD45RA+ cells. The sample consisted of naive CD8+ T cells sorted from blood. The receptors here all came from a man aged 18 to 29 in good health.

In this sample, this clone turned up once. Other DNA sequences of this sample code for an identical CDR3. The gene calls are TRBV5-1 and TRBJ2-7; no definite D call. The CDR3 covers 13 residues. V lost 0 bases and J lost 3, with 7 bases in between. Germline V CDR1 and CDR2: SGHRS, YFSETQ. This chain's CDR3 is CASSLGIGYEQYF. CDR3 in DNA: TGCGCCAGCAGCTTGGGTATCGGCTACGAGCAGTACTTC.

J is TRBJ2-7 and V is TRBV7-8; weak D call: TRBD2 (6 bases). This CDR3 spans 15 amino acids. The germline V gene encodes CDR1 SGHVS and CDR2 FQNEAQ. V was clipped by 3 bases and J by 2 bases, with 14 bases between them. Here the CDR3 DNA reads TGTGCCAGCAGCTTTTCCGGGACTGGGACCTACGAGCAGTACTTC. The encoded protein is CASSFSGTGTYEQYF.

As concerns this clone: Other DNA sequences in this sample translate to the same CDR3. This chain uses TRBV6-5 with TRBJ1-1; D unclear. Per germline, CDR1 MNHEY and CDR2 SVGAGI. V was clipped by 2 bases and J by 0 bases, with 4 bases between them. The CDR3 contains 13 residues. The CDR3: CASSYEMNTEAFF. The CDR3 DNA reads TGTGCCAGCAGTTACGAGATGAACACTGAAGCTTTCTTT.

The CDR3, as DNA: TGTGCCAGCAGTGGTTTTTTGGCGGGGGACCAAGAGACCCAGTACTTC. As protein: CASSGFLAGDQETQYF. The genes are TRBV2 and TRBJ2-5, with 7 bases aligning to TRBD2. CDR3 length equals 16 residues. CDR1 is SNHLY and CDR2 is FYNNEI in the germline V gene. V lost 4 bases to trimming and J lost 0 bases; unmatched junction nucleotides: 8.

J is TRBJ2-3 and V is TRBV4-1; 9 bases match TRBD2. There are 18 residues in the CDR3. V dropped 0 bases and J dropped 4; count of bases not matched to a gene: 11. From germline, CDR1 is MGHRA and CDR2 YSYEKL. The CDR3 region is CASSQEGGSGSYPDTQYF. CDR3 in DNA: TGCGCCAGCAGCCAAGAGGGAGGTAGCGGGAGTTATCCAGATACGCAGTATTTT.

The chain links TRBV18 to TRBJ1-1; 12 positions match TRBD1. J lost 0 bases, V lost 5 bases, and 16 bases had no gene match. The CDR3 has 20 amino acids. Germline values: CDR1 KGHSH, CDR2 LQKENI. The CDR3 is CASSSTGTGGEGRMNTEAFF. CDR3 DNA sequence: TGTGCCAGCTCATCGACCGGGACAGGGGGCGAAGGTAGGATGAACACTGAAGCTTTCTTT.

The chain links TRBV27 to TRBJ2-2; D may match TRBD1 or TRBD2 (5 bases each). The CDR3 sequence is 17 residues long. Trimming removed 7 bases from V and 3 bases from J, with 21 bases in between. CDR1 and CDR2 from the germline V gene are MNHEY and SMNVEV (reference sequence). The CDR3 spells CASTPSLGDRYTGELFF. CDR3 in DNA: TGTGCCAGCACCCCTAGTTTGGGGGATAGGTACACCGGGGAGCTGTTTTTT.

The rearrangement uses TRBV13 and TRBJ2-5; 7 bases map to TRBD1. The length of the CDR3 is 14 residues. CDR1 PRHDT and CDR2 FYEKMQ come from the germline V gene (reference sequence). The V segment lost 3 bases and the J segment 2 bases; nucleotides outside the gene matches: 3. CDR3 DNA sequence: TGTGCCAGCAGCTTTGACAGGGAACAAGAGACCCAGTACTTC. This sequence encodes CASSFDREQETQYF.

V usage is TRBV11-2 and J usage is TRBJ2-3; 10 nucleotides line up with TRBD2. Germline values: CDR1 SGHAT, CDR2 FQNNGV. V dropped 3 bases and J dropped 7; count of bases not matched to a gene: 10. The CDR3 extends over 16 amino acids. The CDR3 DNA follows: TGTGCCAGCAGCTTGGAGGCAGCGGGGGGGCCATATACGCAGTATTTT. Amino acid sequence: CASSLEAAGGPYTQYF.

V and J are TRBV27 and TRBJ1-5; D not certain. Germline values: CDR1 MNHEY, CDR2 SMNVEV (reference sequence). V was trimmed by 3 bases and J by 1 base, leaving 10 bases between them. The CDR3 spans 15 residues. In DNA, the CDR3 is TGTGCCAGCAGTTTTTCGGGTGAAAGCAATCAGCCCCAGCATTTT. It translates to CASSFSGESNQPQHF.

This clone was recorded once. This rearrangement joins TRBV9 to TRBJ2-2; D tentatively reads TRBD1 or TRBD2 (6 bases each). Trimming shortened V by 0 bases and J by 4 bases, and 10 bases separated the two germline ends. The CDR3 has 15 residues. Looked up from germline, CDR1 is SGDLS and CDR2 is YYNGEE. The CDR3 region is CASSVAGASTGELFF. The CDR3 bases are TGTGCCAGCAGCGTAGCGGGGGCTTCCACCGGGGAGCTGTTTTTT.

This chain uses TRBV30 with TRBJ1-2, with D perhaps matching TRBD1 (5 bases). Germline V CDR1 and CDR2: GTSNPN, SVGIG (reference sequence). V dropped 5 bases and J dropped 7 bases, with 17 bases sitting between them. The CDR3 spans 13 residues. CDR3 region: CAWAQEGLGGYTF. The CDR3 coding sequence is TGTGCCTGGGCCCAAGAGGGGCTGGGTGGCTACACCTTC. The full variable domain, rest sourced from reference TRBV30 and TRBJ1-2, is SQTIHQWPATLVQPVGSPLSLECTVEGTSNPNLYWYRQAAGRGLQLLFYSVGIGQISSEVPQNLSASRPQDRQFILSSKKLLLSDSGFYLCAWAQEGLGGYTFGSGTRLTVV.

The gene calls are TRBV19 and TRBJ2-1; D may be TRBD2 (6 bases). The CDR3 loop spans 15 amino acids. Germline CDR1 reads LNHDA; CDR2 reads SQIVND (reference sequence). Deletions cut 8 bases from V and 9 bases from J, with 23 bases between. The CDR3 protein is CASGFGGTSSGEQFF. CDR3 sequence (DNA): TGTGCCAGTGGATTCGGCGGGACCTCCTCCGGTGAGCAGTTCTTC. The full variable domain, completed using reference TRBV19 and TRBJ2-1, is DGGITQSPKYLFRKEGQNVTLSCEQNLNHDAMYWYRQDPGQGLRLIYYSQIVNDFQKGDIAEGYSVSREKKESFPLTVTSAQKNPTAFYLCASGFGGTSSGEQFFGPGTRLTVL.

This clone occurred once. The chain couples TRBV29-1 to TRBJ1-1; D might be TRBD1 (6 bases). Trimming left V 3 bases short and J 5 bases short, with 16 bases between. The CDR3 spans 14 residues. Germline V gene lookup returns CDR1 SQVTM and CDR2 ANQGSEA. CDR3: CSVDIRGEGTEAFF. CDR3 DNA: TGCAGCGTTGATATCAGGGGCGAGGGGACTGAAGCTTTCTTT.

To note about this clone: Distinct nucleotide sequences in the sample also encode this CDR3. The CDR3 sequence is CASSLAAGGTDTQYF. CDR3 nucleotide sequence: TGTGCCAGCAGTTTGGCAGCGGGAGGCACAGATACGCAGTATTTT. The chain uses TRBV27 and TRBJ2-3, with 8 bases matching TRBD2. Per germline, CDR1 MNHEY and CDR2 SMNVEV (reference sequence). The CDR3 contains 15 residues. V lost 3 bases and J lost 1; bases outside the gene matches: 3.

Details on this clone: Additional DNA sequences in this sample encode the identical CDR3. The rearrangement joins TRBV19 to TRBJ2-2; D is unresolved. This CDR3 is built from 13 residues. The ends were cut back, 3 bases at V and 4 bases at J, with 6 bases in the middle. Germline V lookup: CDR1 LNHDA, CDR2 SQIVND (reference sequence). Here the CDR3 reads CASSIVITGELFF. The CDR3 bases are TGTGCCAGTAGTATTGTCATCACCGGGGAGCTGTTTTTT.

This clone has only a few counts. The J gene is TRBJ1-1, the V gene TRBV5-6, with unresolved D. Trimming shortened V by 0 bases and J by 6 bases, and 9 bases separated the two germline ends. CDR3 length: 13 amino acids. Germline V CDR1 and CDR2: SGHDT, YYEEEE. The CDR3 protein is CASSLVSGPEAFF. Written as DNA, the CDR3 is TGTGCCAGCAGCTTGGTGTCGGGCCCTGAAGCTTTCTTT.

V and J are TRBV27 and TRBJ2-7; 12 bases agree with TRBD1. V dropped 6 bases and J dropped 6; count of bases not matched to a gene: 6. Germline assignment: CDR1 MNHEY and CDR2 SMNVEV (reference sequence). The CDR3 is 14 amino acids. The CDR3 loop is CASRPGTGGSEQYF. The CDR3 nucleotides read TGTGCCAGCAGGCCCGGGACAGGGGGCTCCGAGCAGTACTTC.

CDR3 DNA sequence: TGTGCCAGCAGCCAGACCGGGACAGGGGGCTACAATGAGCAGTTCTTC. It yields the protein CASSQTGTGGYNEQFF. V and J are TRBV7-9 and TRBJ2-1; TRBD1 agrees at 11 bases. CDR1 SEHNR and CDR2 FQNEAQ come from the germline V gene (reference sequence). The CDR3 spans 16 residues. Germline trimming cut 5 bases from V and 3 bases from J; bases unmatched to any gene: 6.

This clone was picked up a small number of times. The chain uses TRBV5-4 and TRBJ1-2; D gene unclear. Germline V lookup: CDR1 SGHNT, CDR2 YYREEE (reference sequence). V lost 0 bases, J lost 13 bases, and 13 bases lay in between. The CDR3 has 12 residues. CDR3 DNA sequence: TGTGCCAGCAGCTTGGGCGTGGAGGGTTTCACCTTC. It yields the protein CASSLGVEGFTF.

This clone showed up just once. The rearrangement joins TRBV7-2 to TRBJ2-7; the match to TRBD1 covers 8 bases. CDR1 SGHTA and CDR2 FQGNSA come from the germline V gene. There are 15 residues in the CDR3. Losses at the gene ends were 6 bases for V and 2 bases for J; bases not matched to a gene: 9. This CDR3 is CASSSPGQAPYEQYF. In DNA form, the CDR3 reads TGTGCCAGCAGTTCGCCGGGACAGGCCCCCTACGAGCAGTACTTC. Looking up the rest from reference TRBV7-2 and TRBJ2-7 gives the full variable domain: GAGVSQSPSNKVTEKGKDVELRCDPISGHTALYWYRQSLGQGLEFLIYFQGNSAPDKSGLPSDRFSAERTGGSVSTLTIQRTQQEDSAVYLCASSSPGQAPYEQYFGPGTRLTVT.

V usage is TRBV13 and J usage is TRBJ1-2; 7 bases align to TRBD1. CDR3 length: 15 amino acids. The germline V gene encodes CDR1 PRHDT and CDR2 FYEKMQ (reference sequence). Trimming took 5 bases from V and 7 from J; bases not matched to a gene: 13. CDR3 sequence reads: CASSQQYTGVGGYTF. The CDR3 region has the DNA TGTGCCAGCAGCCAGCAGTACACAGGGGTAGGTGGCTACACCTTC.

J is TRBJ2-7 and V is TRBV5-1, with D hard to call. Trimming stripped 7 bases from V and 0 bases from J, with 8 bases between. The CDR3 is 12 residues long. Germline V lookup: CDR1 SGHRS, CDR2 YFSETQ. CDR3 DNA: TGCGCCAGCGGGCTGAGCTCCTACGAGCAGTACTTC. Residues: CASGLSSYEQYF.

CDR3 DNA: TGTGCCAGCAGTCCGACGAGTATCCGACAGGCACACTATGGCTACACCTTC. This gives the protein CASSPTSIRQAHYGYTF. The V call is TRBV27, the J call TRBJ1-2, with TRBD1 as a possible D gene (6 bases). V lost 5 bases and J 3 bases, leaving 22 bases between the germline ends. The CDR3 has 17 residues. CDR1 and CDR2 from the germline V gene are MNHEY and SMNVEV (reference sequence).

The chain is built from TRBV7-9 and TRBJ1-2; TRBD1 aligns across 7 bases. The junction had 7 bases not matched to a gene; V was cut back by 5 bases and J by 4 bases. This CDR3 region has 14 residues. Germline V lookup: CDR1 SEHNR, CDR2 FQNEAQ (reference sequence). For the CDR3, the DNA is TGTGCCAGCAGCCTCGACAGGGAAGGCTATGGCTACACCTTC. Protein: CASSLDREGYGYTF. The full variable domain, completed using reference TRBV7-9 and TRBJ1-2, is DTGVSQNPRHKITKRGQNVTFRCDPISEHNRLYWYRQTLGQGPEFLTYFQNEAQLEKSRLLSDRFSAERPKGSFSTLEIQRTEQGDSAMYLCASSLDREGYGYTFGSGTRLTVV.

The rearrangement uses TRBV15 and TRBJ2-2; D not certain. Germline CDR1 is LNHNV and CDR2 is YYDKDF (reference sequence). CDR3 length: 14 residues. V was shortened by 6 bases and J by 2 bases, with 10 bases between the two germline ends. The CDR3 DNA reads TGTGCCACCAGTTGGGTGACAAACACCGGGGAGCTGTTTTTT. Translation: CATSWVTNTGELFF. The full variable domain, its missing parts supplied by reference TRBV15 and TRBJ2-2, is DAMVIQNPRYQVTQFGKPVTLSCSQTLNHNVMYWYQQKSSQAPKLLFHYYDKDFNNEADTPDNFQSRRPNTSFCFLDIRSPGLGDTAMYLCATSWVTNTGELFFGEGSRLTVL.

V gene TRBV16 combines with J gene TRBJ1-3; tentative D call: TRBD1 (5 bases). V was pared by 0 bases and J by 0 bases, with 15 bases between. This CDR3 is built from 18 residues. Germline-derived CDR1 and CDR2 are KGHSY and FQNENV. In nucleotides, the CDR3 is TGTGCCAGCAGCCAATCCCAGCGCGGGGCGCTCTCTGGAAACACCATATATTTT. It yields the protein CASSQSQRGALSGNTIYF.

The CDR3 bases are TGTGCCAGCAGCTTAGCTGGAGCAGGGGGTACGGGTGAGCAGTTCTTC. Protein product: CASSLAGAGGTGEQFF. This sequence joins TRBV7-6 and TRBJ2-1, with 7 bases identical to TRBD1. Germline CDR1 SGHVS, CDR2 FNYEAQ. Unmatched junction bases numbered 11, after V lost 0 bases and J lost 9 bases. This CDR3 spans 16 amino acids.

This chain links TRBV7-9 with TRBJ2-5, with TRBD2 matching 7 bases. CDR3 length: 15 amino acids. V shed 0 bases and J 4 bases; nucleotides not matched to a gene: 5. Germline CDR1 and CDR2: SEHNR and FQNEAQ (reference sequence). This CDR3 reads CASSLAAGVGETQYF. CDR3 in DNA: TGTGCCAGCAGCTTAGCTGCGGGGGTGGGAGAGACCCAGTACTTC.